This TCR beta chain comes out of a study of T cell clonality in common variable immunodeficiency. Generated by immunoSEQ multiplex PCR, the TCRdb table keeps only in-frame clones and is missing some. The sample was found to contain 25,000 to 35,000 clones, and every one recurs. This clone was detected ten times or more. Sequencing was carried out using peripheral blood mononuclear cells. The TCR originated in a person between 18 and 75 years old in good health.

CDR3 DNA (partial): TGCAGTGCTAGCGTGGACAGGGGAGCTAACTATGGC. It codes for CSASVDRGANYG. The full CDR3 is CSASVDRGANYGYTF. The chain links TRBV20-1 to TRBJ1-2, with 9 bases aligning to TRBD1. The sequenced fragment ends 3 residues before the CDR3 boundary, so the rest is inferred from the germline J gene. Losses at the gene ends were 3 bases for V and 0 bases for J; bases not matched to a gene: 5. Germline loops: CDR1 DFQATT, CDR2 SNEGSKA (reference sequence). The CDR3 loop spans 15 amino acids.